The clone carrying this TCR beta chain came up many times. What it binds is unknown. The data belong to a study of spatial heterogeneity in lung cancer. Study details: PBMC samples from follow-up, where available, were sequenced a median of roughly two years after resection. Every unique TCR and UMI combination, on average, appeared more than ten times in raw reads.

On each TCR cDNA molecule, a unique molecular identifier was present. MiXCR, run by TCRdb on the 5' RACE reads, gives a single entry per CDR3 protein. This table holds some 120,000 distinct CDR3 sequences, 9% to 15% found once. Study-wide points: Resection saw ubiquitous expanded tumor TCRs appear in blood more than follow-up did.

Time point indicated: blood at routine non-recurrence follow-up after resection. Unsorted whole RNA from tumor, nontumor lung or frozen PBMC underwent sequencing. The TCR comes from a male donor with early-stage non-small cell lung cancer. The sequencing here drew on PBMCs, taken at follow-up.

CDR3 amino acids: CASSLGTTSYEQYF. In nucleotides, the CDR3 is TGTGCCAGCAGCTTAGGTACCACATCCTACGAGCAGTACTTC. This chain joins TRBV7-9 and TRBJ2-7; D is uncertain. Trimming left V 1 base short and J 1 base short, with 8 bases between. The CDR3 has 14 residues. CDR1 and CDR2 from the germline V gene are SEHNR and FQNEAQ (reference sequence).